The next 18 T cell receptor beta chains were all read from a single sample in a study of cytomegalovirus exposure and HLA in healthy donors. PCR was performed using 60 Vbeta and 13 Jbeta primers. Libraries were prepared by immunoSEQ multiplex PCR; TCRdb keeps only in-frame clonotypes and omits some of them. This table has some 140,000 clones, about 68% appearing once. The sample consisted of PBMCs. The source is a man in his thirties or forties in good health and CMV-seronegative.

The genes are TRBV5-5 and TRBJ1-2; D is unresolved. This CDR3 is built from 13 residues. V was trimmed by 0 bases and J by 3 bases, leaving 6 bases between them. Germline CDR1 and CDR2: SGHKS and YYEKEE (reference sequence). The CDR3 DNA reads as TGTGCCAGCAGCTTGGCGGGGTACTATGGCTACACCTTC. It is translated as CASSLAGYYGYTF.

The CDR3, as DNA: TGTGCCAGCAGTTGGACAGGGAACGAGCAGTACTTC. Residues: CASSWTGNEQYF. V usage is TRBV6-1 and J usage is TRBJ2-7, with 8 bases lining up with TRBD1. The CDR3 covers 12 residues. With 5 bases clipped from V and 5 bases from J, the junction kept 2 bases outside the gene matches. Germline V gene sequence: CDR1 MNHNS, CDR2 SASEGT.

In DNA form, the CDR3 reads TGTGCCAGCAGTTTATTGCCGACAGCCTCCTCCTACGAGCAGTACTTC. Its translation: CASSLLPTASSYEQYF. The chain is built from TRBV27 and TRBJ2-7; the D gene is possibly TRBD1 (5 bases). This CDR3 has 16 amino acids. Germline V CDR1 and CDR2: MNHEY, SMNVEV (reference sequence). The ends were cut back, 1 base at V and 0 bases at J, with 13 bases in the middle.

On this clone: Its ends do not fully match the called genes, so a read error is possible. V is TRBV4-1 and J is TRBJ1-2, with 7 bases that match TRBD1. Germline lookup yields CDR1 MGHRA and CDR2 YSYEKL. CDR3 length: 11 residues. DNA for the CDR3: TGCGCCAGCAAACAGGGGAATGGCTACCCCTTC. Protein sequence: CASKQGNGYPF.

V is TRBV19 and J is TRBJ1-2; D gene ambiguous. The CDR3 is made up of 15 amino acids. In germline, CDR1 is LNHDA, CDR2 SQIVND (reference sequence). The ends were cut back, 1 base at V and 2 bases at J, with 11 bases in the middle. This CDR3 reads CASSIGEQPNYGYTF. The DNA of the CDR3 is TGTGCCAGTAGTATAGGTGAACAACCAAACTATGGCTACACCTTC.

A word on this clone: The same CDR3 can be traced to other DNA sequences in this sample. The V call is TRBV18, the J call TRBJ1-4; 8 positions match TRBD1. V lost 2 bases to trimming and J lost 10 bases; unmatched junction nucleotides: 18. There are 18 residues in the CDR3. CDR1 KGHSH and CDR2 LQKENI come from the germline V gene. The CDR3 bases are TGTGCCAGCTCACCAATACGACAGGGGCAAGGCCGATTGGTAAAACTGTTTTTT. Translated, it gives CASSPIRQGQGRLVKLFF.

V gene TRBV5-1 combines with J gene TRBJ2-7; TRBD1 matches at 10 bases. Per germline, CDR1 SGHRS and CDR2 YFSETQ. Trimming removed 0 bases from V and 1 base from J; junction bases left unmatched: 1. The CDR3 is made up of 15 amino acids. CDR3 nucleotide sequence: TGCGCCAGCAGCTTGGGGACAGGGGGATCCTACGAGCAGTACTTC. Encoded protein: CASSLGTGGSYEQYF.

V usage is TRBV15 and J usage is TRBJ2-7; D perhaps matches TRBD1 (5 bases). Germline V gives CDR1 LNHNV, CDR2 YYDKDF (reference sequence). This CDR3 has 13 residues. Trimming removed 3 bases at V and 5 bases at J, with 11 bases between. CDR3 nucleotides: TGTGCCACCAGCAGTCATGGGGCGGACGAGCAGTACTTC. It codes for CATSSHGADEQYF.

This chain joins TRBV7-2 and TRBJ2-1; 12 positions agree with TRBD2. V was clipped by 2 bases and J by 4 bases; unmatched bases: 9. The CDR3 runs to 18 residues. Germline V CDR1 and CDR2: SGHTA, FQGNSA. CDR3 amino acids: CASSLKASGGAGYNEQFF. For the CDR3, the DNA is TGTGCCAGCAGCTTAAAAGCTAGCGGGGGGGCAGGGTACAATGAGCAGTTCTTC.

This rearrangement joins TRBV28 to TRBJ2-5; 9 bases are shared with TRBD1. Germline-derived CDR1 and CDR2 are MDHEN and SYDVKM. V dropped 8 bases and J dropped 5; count of bases not matched to a gene: 15. This CDR3 comprises 16 residues. The CDR3 DNA reads TGTGCCAGCTGCCCCCCCCGGGACAGGGTCAGGGAGACCCAGTACTTC. It encodes CASCPPRDRVRETQYF. Supplemented by reference TRBV28 and TRBJ2-5, the full variable domain reads DVKVTQSSRYLVKRTGEKVFLECVQDMDHENMFWYRQDPGLGLRLIYFSYDVKMKEKGDIPEGYSVSREKKERFSLILESASTNQTSMYLCASCPPRDRVRETQYFGPGTRLLVL.

This clone was picked up a small number of times. V is TRBV6-5 and J is TRBJ1-2; 7 bases map to TRBD1. The CDR3 length is 13 residues. CDR1 is MNHEY, CDR2 SVGAGI, per germline. After removal of 6 bases from V and 5 bases from J, the junction contained 6 bases not matched to a gene. DNA for the CDR3: TGTGCCAGCAGCGGGACAGAAAAATATGGCTACACCTTC. It codes for CASSGTEKYGYTF.

The chain combines TRBV9 with TRBJ2-2, with 9 bases that match TRBD1. Germline CDR1 reads SGDLS; CDR2 reads YYNGEE. The CDR3 length is 16 residues. V dropped 4 bases and J dropped 7; count of bases not matched to a gene: 11. In DNA form, the CDR3 reads TGTGCCAGCAGCCCGTGGGACAGGGTCATCGGCGGGGAGCTGTTTTTT. It is translated as CASSPWDRVIGGELFF. The whole variable domain, filled in from reference TRBV9 and TRBJ2-2, reads DSGVTQTPKHLITATGQRVTLRCSPRSGDLSVYWYQQSLDQGLQFLIQYYNGEERAKGNILERFSAQQFPDLHSELNLSSLELGDSALYFCASSPWDRVIGGELFFGEGSRLTVL.

V gene TRBV5-1 combines with J gene TRBJ2-6; TRBD1 matches at 8 bases. The V gene's germline CDR1 is SGHRS and CDR2 YFSETQ. This CDR3 spans 17 amino acids. Germline trimming cut 6 bases from V and 1 base from J; bases unmatched to any gene: 9. In DNA form, the CDR3 reads TGCGCCAGCACCCCGGGACAGGTACTATCTGGGGCCAACGTCCTGACTTTC. Its translation: CASTPGQVLSGANVLTF.

The chain employs TRBV18 and TRBJ1-6; tentative D call: TRBD1 (6 bases). Trimming took 2 bases from V and 8 from J, leaving 13 bases between them. Germline CDR1 reads KGHSH; CDR2 reads LQKENI. CDR3 length: 15 residues. The CDR3 bases are TGTGCCAGCTCACCAAACCAGGGGAGGGATTCACCCCTCCACTTT. Translating gives CASSPNQGRDSPLHF.

In this sample, this clone turned up once. The chain employs TRBV12-5 and TRBJ1-2; 9 bases map to TRBD1. The CDR3 contains 16 residues. Germline-derived CDR1 and CDR2 are LGHNT and FRNRAP. V was pared by 1 base and J by 8 bases, with 11 bases of the junction left unmatched. CDR3 sequence: CASGLGTGTGLGGYTF. For the CDR3, the DNA is TGTGCTAGTGGTTTGGGGACCGGGACAGGGCTCGGAGGCTACACCTTC.

The chain has TRBV15 and TRBJ2-1; 11 nucleotides line up with TRBD2. CDR3 size: 18 residues. Germline V gives CDR1 LNHNV, CDR2 YYDKDF (reference sequence). V trimming: 4 bases; J trimming: 4 bases; junction bases outside the gene matches: 12. In DNA, the CDR3 is TGTGCCACCAGCACCCGTGGGGCCGGGACTAGCGGTTACAATGAGCAGTTCTTC. Residues: CATSTRGAGTSGYNEQFF.

This chain joins TRBV5-6 and TRBJ1-1, with TRBD1 identical over 8 bases. This CDR3 contains 13 residues. J gave up 6 bases and V 4 bases, and 5 bases lay outside the gene matches. CDR1 and CDR2 from the germline V gene are SGHDT and YYEEEE. CDR3 sequence (DNA): TGTGCCAGCAGCCAATGGACAGGGCCTGAAGCTTTCTTT. Amino acids: CASSQWTGPEAFF.

The chain employs TRBV7-9 and TRBJ1-3; no firm D call. Germline values: CDR1 SEHNR, CDR2 FQNEAQ (reference sequence). This CDR3 contains 10 residues. Deletions cut 10 bases from V and 3 bases from J, with 4 bases between. The CDR3 loop is CAIYGNTIYF. CDR3 bases: TGTGCCATCTATGGAAACACCATATATTTT.